This TCR beta chain was profiled in a study of patients and donors after allogeneic stem cell transplantation. One entry per CDR3 protein, called by TCRdb with MiXCR from the RT-PCR reads. The table has 390,000 or so distinct CDR3 sequences, 16% seen once. V lost 5 bases and J 0 bases, leaving 6 bases between the germline ends. The CDR3 covers 14 residues. CDR1 is KGHDR and CDR2 is SFDVKD in the germline V gene. This sequence joins TRBV24-1 and TRBJ2-2; TRBD1 might be the D (5 bases). The specimen was blood, either unsorted or a sorted T cell fraction (not recorded which). This clonotype was obtained from a human donor who was either an allogeneic HSCT recipient or a stem cell or donor lymphocyte infusion donor (not recorded which). It is not recorded whose cells these are; they may come from a transplant donor. CDR3 nucleotides: TGTGCCACCAGTGGACAGTCGAACACCGGGGAGCTGTTTTTT. Amino acids: CATSGQSNTGELFF.